This T cell receptor (beta chain) stems from a study of cytotoxic CD8 clonotypes in ibrutinib-treated CLL (dated by TCRdb to about 2021). With regard to the full study: In this cohort, over 14 patients were treatment-naive and approximately twelve were relapsed/refractory, while some 18 had unmutated IGHV. Partial responses were observed in approximately 24 patients and complete responses in 2; after a median follow-up of around 68 months, remission was maintained in 15 or so patients and progression was observed in roughly 12. Response samples were obtained after a median of approximately twelve months of treatment, with a range of roughly 6 to 40 months. On average, each sample had about 250,000 productive templates and tens of thousands of productive rearrangements. Longitudinal samples were available for 26 of the 86 trial participants. Cryopreserved peripheral blood mononuclear cells were collected before treatment, at response, and at either disease progression or sustained remission. Patients were still on ibrutinib when every remission and progressive disease sample was collected.

Points the paper makes about the study in general: Public clonotypes were rare and either contracted or stayed stable during treatment, and the rise in clonality at ibrutinib response reflected the expansion of private clonotypes. Lymph node repertoires were not examined, and the timing of sampling was not matched between patients in sustained remission and those whose disease progressed. An increase in clonality was observed at ibrutinib response, with clonality remaining stable during sustained remission and falling back toward baseline at progression. Baseline clonality exceeded that of age-matched healthy donors and correlated strongly with circulating CD8+ T-cell counts.

On a MiSeq, deep resolution sequencing aimed for a depth between 1 in 1 million and 1 in 200,000 T cells, with each clonotype covered approximately 10x on average. TCR beta libraries were generated with the immunoSEQ hsTCRB Kit. The study's own analysis went as follows. ImmunoSEQ Data Assistant and ImmunoSEQ Analyzer were used for data analysis, and V, D and J genes were assigned according to IMGT definitions. Clonality, which ranges from 0 to 1, was calculated by subtracting the normalized Shannon entropy of productive rearrangement frequencies from one. Only overrepresented clonotypes making up at least 0.05% of each patient's repertoire were included in the public clonotype analysis. About twelve age-matched healthy donor repertoires from immuneACCESS were used as controls for clonality. TCRdb's version of the immuneACCESS table is confined to in-frame rearrangements and falls short of the full clone set. An unresolved V gene accounts for under half of the shortfall where checked; the remainder is of unknown origin. V and J calls and clone size come straight from that table; D and trimming were deduced from the DNA. Recorded for this sample are some 80,000 clones; about four fifths of them occurred a single time. The ten largest clones take up about 4.4% of the sample.

Concerning this clone: No antigen is known for it. Base qualities are missing; no much larger clone stands one base away.

There are 15 amino acids in the CDR3, from cysteine to phenylalanine inclusive. Of all the DNA, just the CDR3 is kept, 45 bases in frame from base 1. Reading the germline V gene gives CDR1 MNHEY and CDR2 SVGAGI. V is clipped by 0 bases and J by 4 bases, and the sequence between their germline boundaries is 10 bases long. The sample's time point label, decoded: 12 months on ibrutinib. For TCR beta library preparation, around 1.8 micrograms of genomic DNA were extracted from the cryopreserved PBMCs. Longitudinal blood samples from CLL patients on ibrutinib monotherapy underwent high-throughput TCR beta sequencing. Patients were enrolled in a phase 2 open-label single-center ibrutinib monotherapy trial.

Recombination joined TRBV6-5 with TRBJ1-3, with TRBD1 tentatively as D gene (5 bases match). The TCR originated in a human donor with chronic lymphocytic leukemia. The sample here was PBMCs, taken after 12 months of ibrutinib treatment. The sequenced DNA is TGTGCCAGCAGTTACTCGGGCAGGGTGGGAAACACCATATATTTT. The translation is CASSYSGRVGNTIYF.